The 21 T cell receptor beta chains reported below all come from one sample, sequenced in a study of OX40 agonist ivuxolimab in advanced cancers. Produced via immunoSEQ multiplex PCR; TCRdb's table is partial and in-frame only. The repertoire consists of around 67,000 clones, with nearly 90% occurring once and the leading ten covering about 1.3%. The sequencing used CD4+ or CD8+ T cells sorted from blood, collected in a trial of the OX40 agonist ivuxolimab. The receptors here all came from an adult with an advanced solid tumor such as melanoma, head and neck, liver or kidney cancer.

J is TRBJ1-5 and V is TRBV5-5, with unresolved D. V shed 1 base and J shed 3 bases, with 14 bases lying between them. Germline V lookup: CDR1 SGHKS, CDR2 YYEKEE (reference sequence). The CDR3 is 16 residues long. CDR3 residues: CASSLFPGVTNQPQHF. CDR3 sequence (DNA): TGTGCCAGCAGCTTGTTTCCCGGGGTTACCAATCAGCCCCAGCATTTT.

The chain links TRBV2 to TRBJ2-5, with D perhaps matching TRBD1 (6 bases). This CDR3 is 16 amino acids long. Germline CDR1 is SNHLY and CDR2 is FYNNEI. V lost 3 bases to trimming and J lost 5 bases, with 19 bases between them. The CDR3 is CASSEEALVQGETQYF. DNA of the CDR3: TGTGCCAGCAGTGAGGAAGCCCTAGTCCAGGGGGAGACCCAGTACTTC. The full variable domain, its missing parts supplied by reference TRBV2 and TRBJ2-5, is EPEVTQTPSHQVTQMGQEVILRCVPISNHLYFYWYRQILGQKVEFLVSFYNNEISEKSEIFDDQFSVERPDGSNFTLKIRSTKLEDSAMYFCASSEEALVQGETQYFGPGTRLLVL.

The V call is TRBV15, the J call TRBJ2-5; D is possibly TRBD1 (6 bases). This CDR3 spans 15 amino acids. Trimming removed 4 bases from V and 5 bases from J, with 17 bases in between. Germline V CDR1 and CDR2: LNHNV, YYDKDF (reference sequence). The CDR3 sequence: CATSIGTTTGETQYF. DNA for the CDR3: TGTGCCACCAGCATAGGGACGACAACAGGGGAGACCCAGTACTTC.

The CDR3 DNA reads TGCGCCAGCACCCTGTTGGGGGCGGCGGCTGAAGCTTTCTTT. It translates to CASTLLGAAAEAFF. The rearrangement uses TRBV5-1 and TRBJ1-1; D is possibly TRBD1 (6 bases). Germline V gene lookup returns CDR1 SGHRS and CDR2 YFSETQ. V lost 6 bases and J 6 bases, leaving 18 bases between the germline ends. This CDR3 contains 14 residues.

This rearrangement joins TRBV11-2 to TRBJ2-7; 9 bases are a match to TRBD1. The V segment lost 5 bases and the J segment 5 bases; nucleotides outside the gene matches: 10. Germline V gene lookup returns CDR1 SGHAT and CDR2 FQNNGV. This CDR3 region has 15 residues. The CDR3 here is CASSRLQGAKNEQYF. CDR3 nucleotide sequence: TGTGCCAGCAGCCGGCTACAGGGGGCGAAAAACGAGCAGTACTTC.

The chain carries TRBV11-2 and TRBJ2-1; a weak D match, TRBD1 (6 bases). This CDR3 region has 13 residues. CDR1 is SGHAT and CDR2 is FQNNGV in the germline V gene. Trimming cost V 5 bases and J 9 bases, with 14 bases left between them. Here the CDR3 DNA reads TGTGCCAGCAGCAACGTCAGGGGTAGTGAGCAGTTCTTC. As protein: CASSNVRGSEQFF.

The chain joins TRBV5-1 to TRBJ2-1; the match to TRBD1 covers 8 bases. The V segment lost 3 bases and the J segment 6 bases; nucleotides outside the gene matches: 5. Germline CDR1 reads SGHRS; CDR2 reads YFSETQ. This CDR3 spans 14 amino acids. This chain's CDR3 is CASSSQGASNEQFF. Here the CDR3 DNA reads TGCGCCAGCAGCTCCCAGGGGGCATCCAATGAGCAGTTCTTC.

In this sample, this clone turned up a few times. DNA of the CDR3: TGTGCCAGCAGTGACCAAGCCCGGGAGCTGTTTTTT. It yields the protein CASSDQARELFF. The gene calls are TRBV28 and TRBJ2-2; D is ambiguous. The CDR3 has 12 residues. V lost 5 bases to trimming and J lost 9 bases, with 10 bases between them. The germline gives CDR1 MDHEN, CDR2 SYDVKM. Variable domain in full (rest from reference TRBV28 and TRBJ2-2): DVKVTQSSRYLVKRTGEKVFLECVQDMDHENMFWYRQDPGLGLRLIYFSYDVKMKEKGDIPEGYSVSREKKERFSLILESASTNQTSMYLCASSDQARELFFGEGSRLTVL.

J is TRBJ2-5 and V is TRBV6-6; D is unresolved. This CDR3 comprises 11 residues. Germline CDR1 MNHNY, CDR2 SVGAGI (reference sequence). Trimming shortened V by 6 bases and J by 6 bases, and 8 bases separated the two germline ends. CDR3 DNA: TGTGCCAGCAGCTTCGGTCAGACCCAGTACTTC. It codes for CASSFGQTQYF.

J is TRBJ1-5 and V is TRBV2; the D gene is possibly TRBD1 (5 bases). V was cut by 8 bases and J by 5 bases, with 16 bases left in between. The CDR3 runs 14 residues. Germline CDR1 reads SNHLY; CDR2 reads FYNNEI. The CDR3 nucleotides read TGTGCCAGCCGGTCTGGGGGAACAGATCAGCCCCAGCATTTT. It encodes CASRSGGTDQPQHF.

CDR3 in amino acids: CARKGSGEVDIQYF. The CDR3 DNA reads as TGTGCCAGGAAGGGCTCAGGGGAGGTTGACATTCAGTACTTC. The rearrangement links TRBV6-6 to TRBJ2-4, with D perhaps being TRBD1 or TRBD2 (6 bases each). Trimming took 9 bases from V and 8 from J, leaving 20 bases between them. Germline loops: CDR1 MNHNY, CDR2 SVGAGI (reference sequence). The length of the CDR3 is 14 residues.

This clone turned up a few times. This chain links TRBV5-1 with TRBJ2-7, with D possibly being TRBD2 (6 bases). Germline values: CDR1 SGHRS, CDR2 YFSETQ. V was shortened by 0 bases and J by 2 bases, with 12 bases between the two germline ends. The CDR3 sequence is 15 residues long. Written as DNA, the CDR3 is TGCGCCAGCAGCTTGGGGGGACTCGACGCCTACGAGCAGTACTTC. It is translated as CASSLGGLDAYEQYF.

The rearrangement links TRBV5-1 to TRBJ2-6; D gene ambiguous. The V end was cut by 0 bases, the J end by 2 bases, with 9 bases between. CDR3 length: 16 amino acids. Germline V gene lookup returns CDR1 SGHRS and CDR2 YFSETQ. CDR3 residues: CASSLGGTPGANVLTF. The CDR3 DNA follows: TGCGCCAGCAGCTTGGGGGGAACCCCTGGGGCCAACGTCCTGACTTTC.

The chain couples TRBV10-1 to TRBJ1-1, with TRBD1 matching over 12 bases. Germline V gives CDR1 WNHNN, CDR2 SYGVQD (reference sequence). V dropped 4 bases and J dropped 4; count of bases not matched to a gene: 4. The CDR3 has 15 residues. This CDR3 reads CASSGGQGALTEAFF. The CDR3 DNA is TGCGCCAGCAGTGGGGGACAGGGGGCACTCACTGAAGCTTTCTTT.

The chain employs TRBV19 and TRBJ2-5, with 13 bases matching TRBD2. Trimming took 5 bases from V and 5 from J; bases not matched to a gene: 5. Per germline, CDR1 LNHDA and CDR2 SQIVND (reference sequence). The CDR3 length is 15 residues. The CDR3 DNA is TGTGCCAGTAGTTTCGGACTAGCGGGAGTGGAGACCCAGTACTTC. Its protein product is CASSFGLAGVETQYF.

This chain joins TRBV10-3 and TRBJ2-3, with no clear D. The length of the CDR3 is 16 residues. From germline, CDR1 is ENHRY and CDR2 SYGVKD. Trimming left V 0 bases short and J 0 bases short, with 10 bases between. CDR3 DNA sequence: TGTGCCATCAGTGAGTCGACACAGTTTAGCACAGATACGCAGTATTTT. This encodes CAISESTQFSTDTQYF.

The chain recombines TRBV15 with TRBJ1-5; D is unresolved. There are 15 residues in the CDR3. V lost 2 bases to trimming and J lost 4 bases, with 12 bases between them. Per germline, CDR1 LNHNV and CDR2 YYDKDF (reference sequence). This chain's CDR3 is CATSRQDLPNQPQHF. CDR3 coding DNA: TGTGCCACCAGCAGACAGGACCTTCCAAATCAGCCCCAGCATTTT.

The chain couples TRBV28 to TRBJ1-4, with D possibly matching TRBD1 (5 bases). Trimming cost V 6 bases and J 0 bases, with 14 bases left between them. CDR3 size: 16 residues. The germline CDR1 and CDR2 sequences are MDHEN and SYDVKM. The CDR3 coding sequence is TGTGCCAGCAGGGATGGGACGATGGCAACTAATGAAAAACTGTTTTTT. This encodes CASRDGTMATNEKLFF.

V gene TRBV9 combines with J gene TRBJ2-5; 10 positions agree with TRBD2. The germline CDR1 and CDR2 sequences are SGDLS and YYNGEE. The length of the CDR3 is 16 residues. After removal of 2 bases from V and 5 bases from J, the junction contained 9 bases not matched to a gene. CDR3: CASSVLSGGARETQYF. For the CDR3, the DNA is TGTGCCAGCAGCGTCCTAAGCGGGGGGGCCAGGGAGACCCAGTACTTC. The whole variable domain, filled in from reference TRBV9 and TRBJ2-5, reads DSGVTQTPKHLITATGQRVTLRCSPRSGDLSVYWYQQSLDQGLQFLIQYYNGEERAKGNILERFSAQQFPDLHSELNLSSLELGDSALYFCASSVLSGGARETQYFGPGTRLLVL.

This rearrangement joins TRBV18 to TRBJ2-5; TRBD1 matches at 9 bases. The CDR3 is made up of 15 amino acids. Trimming cost V 3 bases and J 4 bases; bases outside gene matches: 6. Germline CDR1 KGHSH, CDR2 LQKENI. CDR3 sequence: CASSPLDRGGETQYF. In nucleotides, the CDR3 is TGTGCCAGCTCACCGTTGGACAGGGGTGGAGAGACCCAGTACTTC.

About this clone itself: A read error may produce the germline difference seen at one junction end. This chain's CDR3 is CASSTNNDGYTF. Here the CDR3 DNA reads TGCGCCAGCAGCACAAATAACGATGGCTACACCTTC. The V gene is TRBV5-1, the J gene TRBJ1-2; D remains ambiguous. The length of the CDR3 is 12 residues. The germline CDR1 and CDR2 sequences are SGHRS and YFSETQ.